This T cell receptor beta chain was identified in a study of OX40 agonist ivuxolimab in advanced cancers. Anyone with autoimmune disease history or systemic immunosuppression was excluded. Measured with immunoSEQ multiplex PCR; TCRdb has only the in-frame clones, and not every one. The sample includes under 25,000 clones, roughly 78% of them seen just once. The CDR3 runs 16 residues. In germline, CDR1 is SGHNT, CDR2 YYREEE (reference sequence). The V end was cut by 0 bases, the J end by 3 bases, with 13 bases between. The receptor's source is an adult with an advanced solid tumor such as melanoma, head and neck, liver or kidney cancer. Sequences were derived from CD4+ or CD8+ T cells sorted from blood, sampled in a trial of the OX40 agonist ivuxolimab. The V call is TRBV5-4, the J call TRBJ2-1; no definite D call. CDR3 residues: CASSLEALGSYNEQFF. CDR3 sequence (DNA): TGTGCCAGCAGCTTGGAGGCTTTGGGCAGCTACAATGAGCAGTTCTTC.